This T cell receptor (beta chain) came from a study of response to subunit inactivated influenza vaccine. Broader study findings: The authors put forward the suggestion that each seasonal influenza vaccination may bring in only a limited number of new T cells.

This clonotype was recorded a few times. Its cognate antigen is unknown. TCRdb recomputed calls from the RT-PCR reads with MiXCR, one row per CDR3 protein. The sample gives a few hundred thousand distinct CDR3 sequences, 13% to 15% of which show up once; around 10% is in the top ten. Trimming shortened V by 4 bases and J by 2 bases, and 9 bases separated the two germline ends. The length of the CDR3 is 13 residues. CDR1 is SQVTM and CDR2 is ANQGSEA in the germline V gene. The rearrangement uses TRBV29-1 and TRBJ2-4; no firm D call. The sequenced sample was PBMCs from blood, obtained 11 to 12 days after vaccination. The TCR sequence derives from a man between 50 and 59 years old who received an inactivated influenza vaccine. In DNA form, the CDR3 reads TGCAGCGTTGCTTCGGAAACCAAAAACATTCAGTACTTC. It translates to CSVASETKNIQYF.